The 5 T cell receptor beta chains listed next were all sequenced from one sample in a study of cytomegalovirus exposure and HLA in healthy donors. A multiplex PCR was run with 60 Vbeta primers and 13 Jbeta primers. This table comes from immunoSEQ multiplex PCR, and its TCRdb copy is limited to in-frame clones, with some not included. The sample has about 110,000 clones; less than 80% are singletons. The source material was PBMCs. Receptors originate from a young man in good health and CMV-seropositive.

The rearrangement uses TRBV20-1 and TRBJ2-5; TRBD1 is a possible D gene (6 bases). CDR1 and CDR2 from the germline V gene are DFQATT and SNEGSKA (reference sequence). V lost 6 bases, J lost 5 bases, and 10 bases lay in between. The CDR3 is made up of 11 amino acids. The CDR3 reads CSALQGETQYF. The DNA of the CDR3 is TGCAGTGCCCTACAGGGTGAGACCCAGTACTTC.

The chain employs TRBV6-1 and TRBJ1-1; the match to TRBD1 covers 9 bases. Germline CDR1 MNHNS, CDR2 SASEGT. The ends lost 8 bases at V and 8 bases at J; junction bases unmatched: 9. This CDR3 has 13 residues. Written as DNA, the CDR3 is TGTGCCAGCGTGTCTGGACAGGGGACCGAAGCTTTCTTT. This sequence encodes CASVSGQGTEAFF.

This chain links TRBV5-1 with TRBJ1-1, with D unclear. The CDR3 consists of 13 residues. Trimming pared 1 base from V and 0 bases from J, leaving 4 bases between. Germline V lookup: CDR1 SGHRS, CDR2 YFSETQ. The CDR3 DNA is TGCGCCAGCAGCTTGACAGTGAACACTGAAGCTTTCTTT. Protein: CASSLTVNTEAFF.

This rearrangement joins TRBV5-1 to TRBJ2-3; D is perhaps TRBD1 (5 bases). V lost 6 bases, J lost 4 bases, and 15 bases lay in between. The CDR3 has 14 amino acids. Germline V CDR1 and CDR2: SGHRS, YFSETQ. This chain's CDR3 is CASTREGAADTQYF. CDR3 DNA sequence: TGCGCCAGCACCCGAGAAGGGGCGGCAGATACGCAGTATTTT.

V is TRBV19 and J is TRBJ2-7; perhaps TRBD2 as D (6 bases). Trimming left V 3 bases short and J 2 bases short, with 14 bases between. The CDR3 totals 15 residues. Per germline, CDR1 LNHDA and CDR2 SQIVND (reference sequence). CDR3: CASSIGRGFTYEQYF. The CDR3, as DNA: TGTGCCAGTAGTATCGGCCGGGGGTTTACCTACGAGCAGTACTTC.